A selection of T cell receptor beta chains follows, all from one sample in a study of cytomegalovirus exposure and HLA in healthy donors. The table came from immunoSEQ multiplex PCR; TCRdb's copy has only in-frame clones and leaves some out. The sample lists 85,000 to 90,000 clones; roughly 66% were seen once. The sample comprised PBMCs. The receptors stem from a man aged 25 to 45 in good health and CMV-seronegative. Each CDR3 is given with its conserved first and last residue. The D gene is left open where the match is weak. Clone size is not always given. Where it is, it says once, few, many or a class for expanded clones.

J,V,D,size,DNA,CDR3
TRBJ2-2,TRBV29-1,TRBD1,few,TGCAGCGCACCTAAGGATACAGGGGGGAGCACCGGGGAGCTGTTTTTT,CSAPKDTGGSTGELFF
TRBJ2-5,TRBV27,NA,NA,TGTGCCAGCAGTTTACTACACCCAGAGGGGGGGCCGCGGGAGACCCAGTACTTC,CASSLLHPEGGPRETQYF
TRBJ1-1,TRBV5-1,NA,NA,TGCGCCAGCAGCTTTCAGGGGAAAGCTAGGGAGAACACTGAAGCTTTCTTT,CASSFQGKARENTEAFF
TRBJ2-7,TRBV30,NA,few,TGTGCCTGCCTCGCCTCCGGGACGGACTACTACGAGCAGTACTTC,CACLASGTDYYEQYF
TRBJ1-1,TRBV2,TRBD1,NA,TGTGCCAGCAGCTCCACAGGGGTGTGGGTGAACACTGAAGCTTTCTTT,CASSSTGVWVNTEAFF
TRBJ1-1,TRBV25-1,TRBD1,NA,TGTGCCAGCGGACAGGGGCCTGAAGCTTTCTTT,CASGQGPEAFF
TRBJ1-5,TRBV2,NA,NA,TGTGCCAGCAGTGAAGACGGGGAACAGCCCCAGCATTTT,CASSEDGEQPQHF
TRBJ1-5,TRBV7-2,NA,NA,TGTGCCAGCAGCTTAGAACTTGCAGGGCGCAATCAGCCCCAGCATTTT,CASSLELAGRNQPQHF
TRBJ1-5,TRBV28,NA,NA,TGTGCCAGCAGTCTTATAAGCGATAAAATCTGGACCCAGCATTTT,CASSLISDKIWTQHF
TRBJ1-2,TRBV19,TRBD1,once,TGTGCCAGTAGTCCCGCAGGGACAGGGGGCGGAAGCTATGGCTACACCTTC,CASSPAGTGGGSYGYTF
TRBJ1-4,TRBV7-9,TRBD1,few,TGTGCCAGCAGCTCGGGACAGTTTAATGAAAAACTGTTTTTT,CASSSGQFNEKLFF
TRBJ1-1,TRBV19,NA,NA,TGTGCCAGTAGTATAATCCCCCCTGAGGGGGGGACTGAAGCTTTCTTT,CASSIIPPEGGTEAFF
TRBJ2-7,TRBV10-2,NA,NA,TGCGCCAGCAGGTCCGAAAGGACTTCCTACGAGCAGTACTTC,CASRSERTSYEQYF
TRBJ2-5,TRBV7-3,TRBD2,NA,TGTGCCAGCAGCTTAGGACTAGATGAGACCCAGTACTTC,CASSLGLDETQYF
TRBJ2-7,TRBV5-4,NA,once,TGTGCCAGCAGCGCGGCAGGGGCCTACGAGCAGTACTTC,CASSAAGAYEQYF
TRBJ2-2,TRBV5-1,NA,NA,TGCGCCAGCATCGGGGTCTTAGGCACCGGGGAGCTGTTTTTT,CASIGVLGTGELFF
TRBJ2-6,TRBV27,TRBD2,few,TGTGCCAGCAGTTTAGGGGGGGGAGTGACTGGGGCCAACGTCCTGACTTTC,CASSLGGGVTGANVLTF
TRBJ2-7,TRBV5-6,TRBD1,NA,TGTGCCAGCAGCTTCGGGACAGGGGTTTACGAGCAGTACTTC,CASSFGTGVYEQYF
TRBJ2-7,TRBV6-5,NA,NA,TGTGCCAGCAGTTACGACTACAACTACGAGCAGTACTTC,CASSYDYNYEQYF
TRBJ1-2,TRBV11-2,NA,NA,TGTGCCAGCAGCTTAGATTTACCCCGGGCTAACTATGGCTACACCTTC,CASSLDLPRANYGYTF
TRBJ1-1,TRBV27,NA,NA,TGTGCCAGCAGTTTACCGGGAGGGCAATATGAAGCTTTCTTT,CASSLPGGQYEAFF
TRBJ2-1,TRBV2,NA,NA,TGTGCCAGCACCCCTACCAATGAGCAGTTCTTC,CASTPTNEQFF
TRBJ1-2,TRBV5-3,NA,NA,TGTGCCAGAAACGTCATGGGGCAGGGTGGGCCTGGCTACACCTTC,CARNVMGQGGPGYTF
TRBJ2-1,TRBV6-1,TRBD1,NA,TGTGCCAACGCGCCCGGGACAGGGGTGATCGATGAGCAGTTCTTC,CANAPGTGVIDEQFF
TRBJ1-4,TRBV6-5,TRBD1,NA,TGTGCCAGCAGTAGGGGGCTATCGGAAAAACTGTTTTTT,CASSRGLSEKLFF
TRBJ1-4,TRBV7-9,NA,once,TGTGCCAGCAGCATCCCAGGGGATGAAAAACTGTTTTTT,CASSIPGDEKLFF
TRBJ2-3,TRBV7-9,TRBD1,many,TGTGCCAGCAGCTCCCCCTCCACAGGGGGATATGGCACAGATACGCAGTATTTT,CASSSPSTGGYGTDTQYF
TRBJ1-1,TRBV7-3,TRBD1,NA,TGTGCCAGCAGCATGGACAGGGTCACTGAAGCTTTCTTT,CASSMDRVTEAFF
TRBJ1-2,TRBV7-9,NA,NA,TGTGCCAGCAGCTTAGGCAGGGTCTTGCACTATGGCTACACCTTC,CASSLGRVLHYGYTF
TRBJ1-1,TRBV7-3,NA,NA,TGTGCCAGCAGCTTAAAAAATGGGACACCGGCTTTCTTT,CASSLKNGTPAFF
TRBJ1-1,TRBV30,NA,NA,TGTGCCTGGAGTGCTTCGGGAGGGTGGAACACTGAAGCTTTCTTT,CAWSASGGWNTEAFF
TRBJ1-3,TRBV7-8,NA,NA,TGTGCCAGCAGCTTAGGGGGCAGCTCTGGAAACACCATATATTTT,CASSLGGSSGNTIYF
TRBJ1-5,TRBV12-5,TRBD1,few,TGTGCTAGTGGTTCCCAGGGGGTTCAGCCCCAGCATTTT,CASGSQGVQPQHF
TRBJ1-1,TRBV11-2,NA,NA,TGTGCCAGCAGCTTAGGCGGGCAGTCTGAAGCTTTCTTT,CASSLGGQSEAFF
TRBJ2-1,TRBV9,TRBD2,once,TGTGCCAGCAGCGCAAGCGGGACTATCTACAATGAGCAGTTCTTC,CASSASGTIYNEQFF
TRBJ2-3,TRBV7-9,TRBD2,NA,TGTGCCAGCAGCTTAGGGGGGGGTGCGACAGATACGCAGTATTTT,CASSLGGGATDTQYF
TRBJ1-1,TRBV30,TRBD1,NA,TGTGCCTGGAGTGTAAGACAGGGGTTCACTGAAGCTTTCTTT,CAWSVRQGFTEAFF